This TCR beta chain was found in a study of cytomegalovirus exposure and HLA in healthy donors. Study-wide results and limits: A later analysis linked a missense DCLRE1C variant to TCR beta V- and J-gene trimming. Some segments of the V type, notably TRBV6-2 and TRBV6-3, were excluded as indistinguishable. Cytomegalovirus-associated TCR beta chains were listed, numbering 150 to 200.

The junction had 7 bases not matched to a gene; V was cut back by 3 bases and J by 4 bases. The germline gives CDR1 SQVTM, CDR2 ANQGSEA. CDR3 length: 14 amino acids. The PCR had 60 Vbeta and 13 Jbeta primers. Libraries were prepared by immunoSEQ multiplex PCR; TCRdb keeps only in-frame clonotypes and omits some of them. The sample lists roughly 230,000 clones, around 90% occurring once. Healthy bone marrow donors formed the donor group. Comment on this clone: Antigen: not known.

The sequence came from a girl aged 2-9 years in good health and CMV-seronegative. Input material: PBMCs. The chain combines TRBV29-1 with TRBJ2-3; 7 positions agree with TRBD1. The DNA of the CDR3 is TGCAGCGTTGATCGGGACAGTAGTTCAGATACGCAGTATTTT. Residues: CSVDRDSSSDTQYF.